This T cell receptor beta chain was sequenced during a study of CD8 T cells in ankylosing spondylitis. General study findings and limits: Blood from ankylosing spondylitis patients appeared to carry a characteristic roughly eight-variant TCR beta motif.

The V and J ends lost 3 bases and 1 base respectively, with 10 bases between them. Germline V gives CDR1 SGHTA, CDR2 FQGNSA. CDR3 length: 15 amino acids. Via MiXCR, TCRdb re-called the 5' RACE reads, giving one row per CDR3 protein. Among under 550,000 distinct CDR3 sequences listed, roughly 26% were seen once. With respect to this clonotype: The antigen is not known.

The chain joins TRBV7-2 to TRBJ1-5; perhaps TRBD1 as D (5 bases). This sequence originates from a male donor with ankylosing spondylitis. Sequencing input: blood, either unsorted or a sorted T cell fraction (not recorded which). The CDR3 region has the DNA TGTGCCAGCAGCTTCGTCCAGGGAAGCAATCAGCCCCAGCATTTT. Its protein is CASSFVQGSNQPQHF.